The clone carrying this T cell receptor beta chain was detected many times. Antigen unknown. This sample was taken from a study of T cells in Graves' hyperthyroidism and ophthalmopathy. Broader study findings: Among clonotypes expanded in thyroid above 0.001, most were also found in blood.

TCR beta CDR3 regions were amplified from RNA transcripts. Carried out on the TCR CDR3, a first-round RT-PCR used the HTBI primer set. TCRdb re-called the multiplex PCR reads through MiXCR, storing one row per CDR3 protein. The sample lists more than 300,000 distinct CDR3 sequences, approximately 13% occurring once. The sample comprised blood. The receptor's source is a woman aged 18-29 years with Graves' hyperthyroidism.

The CDR3 is CSVAAGTEAFF. The DNA for the CDR3 is TGCAGCGTAGCGGCGGGCACTGAAGCTTTCTTT. The chain combines TRBV29-1 with TRBJ1-1; D remains unclear. The CDR3 is 11 residues long. V gave up 6 bases and J gave up 4 bases, with 9 bases separating them. The germline V gene has CDR1 SQVTM and CDR2 ANQGSEA.